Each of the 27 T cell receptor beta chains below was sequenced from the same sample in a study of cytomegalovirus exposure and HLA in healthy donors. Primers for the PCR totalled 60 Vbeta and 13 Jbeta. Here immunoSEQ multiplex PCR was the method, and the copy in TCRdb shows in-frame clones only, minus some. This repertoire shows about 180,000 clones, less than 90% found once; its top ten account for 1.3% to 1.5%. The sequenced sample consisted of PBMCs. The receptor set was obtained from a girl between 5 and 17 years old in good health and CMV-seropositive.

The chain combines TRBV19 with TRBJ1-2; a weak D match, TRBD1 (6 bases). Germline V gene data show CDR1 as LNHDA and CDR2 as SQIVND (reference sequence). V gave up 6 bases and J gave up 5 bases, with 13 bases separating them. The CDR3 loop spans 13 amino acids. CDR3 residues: CASREGGTYGYTF. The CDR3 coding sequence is TGTGCCAGTAGGGAAGGGGGAACTTATGGCTACACCTTC.

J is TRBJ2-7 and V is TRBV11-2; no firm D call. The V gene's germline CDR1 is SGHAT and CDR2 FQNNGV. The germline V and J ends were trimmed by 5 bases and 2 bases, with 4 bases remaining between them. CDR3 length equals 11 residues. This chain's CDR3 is CASSLTYEQYF. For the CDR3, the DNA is TGTGCCAGCAGCCTAACCTACGAGCAGTACTTC.

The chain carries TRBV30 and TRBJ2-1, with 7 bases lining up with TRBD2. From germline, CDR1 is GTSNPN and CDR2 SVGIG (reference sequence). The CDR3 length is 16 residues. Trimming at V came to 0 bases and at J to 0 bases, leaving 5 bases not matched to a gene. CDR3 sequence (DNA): TGTGCCTGGAGTGTAGGCGGGAGCCGCTCCTACAATGAGCAGTTCTTC. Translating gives CAWSVGGSRSYNEQFF. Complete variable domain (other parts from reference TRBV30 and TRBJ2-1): SQTIHQWPATLVQPVGSPLSLECTVEGTSNPNLYWYRQAAGRGLQLLFYSVGIGQISSEVPQNLSASRPQDRQFILSSKKLLLSDSGFYLCAWSVGGSRSYNEQFFGPGTRLTVL.

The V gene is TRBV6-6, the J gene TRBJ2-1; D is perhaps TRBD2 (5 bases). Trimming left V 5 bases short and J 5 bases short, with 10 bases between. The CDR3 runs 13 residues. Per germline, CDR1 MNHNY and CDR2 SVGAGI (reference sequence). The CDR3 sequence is CASSPLGNNEQFF. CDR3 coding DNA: TGTGCCAGCAGTCCACTAGGGAACAATGAGCAGTTCTTC.

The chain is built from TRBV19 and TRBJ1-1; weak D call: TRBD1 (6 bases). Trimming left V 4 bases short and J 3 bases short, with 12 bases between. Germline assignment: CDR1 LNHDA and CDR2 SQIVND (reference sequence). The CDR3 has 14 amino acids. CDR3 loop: CASSTTGRDTEAFF. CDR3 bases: TGTGCCAGTAGTACAACAGGGAGGGACACTGAAGCTTTCTTT.

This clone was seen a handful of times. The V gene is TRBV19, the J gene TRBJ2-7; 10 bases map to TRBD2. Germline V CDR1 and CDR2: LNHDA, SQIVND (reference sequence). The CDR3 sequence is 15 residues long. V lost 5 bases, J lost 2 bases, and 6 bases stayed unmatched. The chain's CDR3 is CASSVTSGVPYEQYF. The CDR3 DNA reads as TGTGCCAGTAGTGTTACTAGCGGGGTTCCCTACGAGCAGTACTTC.

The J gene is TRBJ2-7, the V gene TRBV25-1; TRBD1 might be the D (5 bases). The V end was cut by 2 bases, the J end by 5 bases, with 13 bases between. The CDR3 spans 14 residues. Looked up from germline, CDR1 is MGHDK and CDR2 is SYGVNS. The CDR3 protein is CASSERGKPDEQYF. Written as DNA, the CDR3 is TGTGCCAGCAGTGAAAGGGGTAAACCCGACGAGCAGTACTTC.

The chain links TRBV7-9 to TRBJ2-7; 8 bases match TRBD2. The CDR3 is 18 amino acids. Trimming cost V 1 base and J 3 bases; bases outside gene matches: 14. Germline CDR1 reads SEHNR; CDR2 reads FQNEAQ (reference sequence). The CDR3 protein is CASSLGAQREWEDYEQYF. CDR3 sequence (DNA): TGTGCCAGCAGCTTAGGAGCCCAGCGGGAGTGGGAAGACTACGAGCAGTACTTC.

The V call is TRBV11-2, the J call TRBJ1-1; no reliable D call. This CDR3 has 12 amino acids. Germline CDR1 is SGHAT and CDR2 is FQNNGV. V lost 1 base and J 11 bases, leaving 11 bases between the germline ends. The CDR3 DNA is TGTGCCAGCAGCTTAGGAGCGGGTGCGGCTTTCTTT. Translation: CASSLGAGAAFF.

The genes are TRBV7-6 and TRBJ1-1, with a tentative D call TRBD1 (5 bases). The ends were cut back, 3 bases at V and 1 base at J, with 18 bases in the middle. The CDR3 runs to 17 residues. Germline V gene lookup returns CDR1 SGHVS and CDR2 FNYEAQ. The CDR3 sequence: CASSFAGLNVGNTEAFF. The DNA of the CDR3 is TGTGCCAGCAGCTTCGCAGGGTTGAATGTCGGGAACACTGAAGCTTTCTTT. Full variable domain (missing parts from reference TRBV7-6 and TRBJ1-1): GAGVSQSPRYKVTKRGQDVALRCDPISGHVSLYWYRQALGQGPEFLTYFNYEAQQDKSGLPNDRFSAERPEGSISTLTIQRTEQRDSAMYRCASSFAGLNVGNTEAFFGQGTRLTVV.

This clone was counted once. CDR3 protein: CAWGGVLPSYRFF. CDR3 DNA sequence: TGTGCCTGGGGAGGGGTTCTCCCTTCATATCGGTTCTTC. V and J are TRBV30 and TRBJ2-1; D perhaps matches TRBD2 (6 bases). The CDR3 has 13 residues. The V and J ends lost 5 bases and 15 bases respectively, with 23 bases between them. The germline gives CDR1 GTSNPN, CDR2 SVGIG (reference sequence).

CDR3 loop: CASSTGTSAFYEQYF. The CDR3, as DNA: TGTGCCAGCAGCACCGGGACTAGCGCTTTCTACGAGCAGTACTTC. The chain carries TRBV5-4 and TRBJ2-7, with 10 positions matching TRBD2. V trimming: 4 bases; J trimming: 3 bases; junction bases outside the gene matches: 7. Germline values: CDR1 SGHNT, CDR2 YYREEE (reference sequence). This CDR3 comprises 15 residues.

Here the CDR3 reads CASSGTGAGNTIYF. As DNA, the CDR3 is TGTGCCAGCAGCGGAACGGGGGCTGGAAACACCATATATTTT. The J gene is TRBJ1-3, the V gene TRBV2; perhaps TRBD1 as D (5 bases). This CDR3 has 14 residues. Germline V gene data show CDR1 as SNHLY and CDR2 as FYNNEI. V lost 6 bases and J 2 bases, leaving 11 bases between the germline ends.

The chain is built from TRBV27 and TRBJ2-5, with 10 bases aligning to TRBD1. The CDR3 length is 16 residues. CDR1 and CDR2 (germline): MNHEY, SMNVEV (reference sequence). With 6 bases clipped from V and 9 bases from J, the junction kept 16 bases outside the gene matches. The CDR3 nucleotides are TGTGCCAGCAGCGTTAGCCCGGGACAGGGGTGGGTGCCCCAGTACTTC. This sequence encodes CASSVSPGQGWVPQYF.

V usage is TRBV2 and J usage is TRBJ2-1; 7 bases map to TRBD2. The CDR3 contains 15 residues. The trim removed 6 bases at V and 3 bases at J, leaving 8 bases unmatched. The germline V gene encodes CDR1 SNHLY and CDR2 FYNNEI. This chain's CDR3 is CASRRWLAVYNEQFF. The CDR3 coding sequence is TGTGCCAGCAGGAGGTGGCTAGCGGTCTACAATGAGCAGTTCTTC.

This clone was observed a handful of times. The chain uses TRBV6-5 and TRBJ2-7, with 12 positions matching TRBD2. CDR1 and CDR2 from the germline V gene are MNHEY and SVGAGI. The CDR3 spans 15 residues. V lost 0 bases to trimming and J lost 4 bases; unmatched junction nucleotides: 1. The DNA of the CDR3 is TGTGCCAGCAGTTACTCACTAGCGGGAGGTTACGAGCAGTACTTC. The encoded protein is CASSYSLAGGYEQYF.

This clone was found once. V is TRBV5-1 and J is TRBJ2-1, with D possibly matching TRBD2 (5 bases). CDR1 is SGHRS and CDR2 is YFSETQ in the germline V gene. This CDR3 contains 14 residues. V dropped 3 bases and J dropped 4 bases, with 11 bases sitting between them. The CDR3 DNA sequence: TGCGCCAGCAGCTCGGGATCAAATTACAATGAGCAGTTCTTC. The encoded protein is CASSSGSNYNEQFF.

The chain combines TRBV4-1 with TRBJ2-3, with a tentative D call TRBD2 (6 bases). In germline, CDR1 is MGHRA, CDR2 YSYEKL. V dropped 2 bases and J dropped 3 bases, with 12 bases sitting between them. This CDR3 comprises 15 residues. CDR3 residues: CASSQPLALTDTQYF. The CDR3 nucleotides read TGCGCCAGCAGCCAACCCCTAGCGCTTACAGATACGCAGTATTTT.

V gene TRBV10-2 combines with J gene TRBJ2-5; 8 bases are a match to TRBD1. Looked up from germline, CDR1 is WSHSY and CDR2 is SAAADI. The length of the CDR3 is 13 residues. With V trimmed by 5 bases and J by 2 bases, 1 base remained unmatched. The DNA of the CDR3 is TGCGCCAGCAGTTACAGGGGGCAAGAGACCCAGTACTTC. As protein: CASSYRGQETQYF.

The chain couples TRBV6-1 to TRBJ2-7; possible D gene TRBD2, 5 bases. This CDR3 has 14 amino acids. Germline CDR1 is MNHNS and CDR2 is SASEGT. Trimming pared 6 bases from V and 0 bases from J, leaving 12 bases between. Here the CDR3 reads CASSPRLSSYEQYF. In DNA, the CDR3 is TGTGCCAGCAGCCCGAGACTATCCTCCTACGAGCAGTACTTC.

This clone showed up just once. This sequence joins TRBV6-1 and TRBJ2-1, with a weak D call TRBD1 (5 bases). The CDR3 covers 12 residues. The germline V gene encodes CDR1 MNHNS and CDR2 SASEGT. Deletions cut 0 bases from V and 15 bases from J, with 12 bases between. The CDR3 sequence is CASSEARTRGFF. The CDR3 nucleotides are TGTGCCAGCAGTGAAGCCCGGACAAGGGGGTTCTTC.

The CDR3 coding sequence is TGTGCCAGCAGTAGTAGCGGGAGACGAGATGGCACAGATACGCAGTATTTT. Translated, it gives CASSSSGRRDGTDTQYF. This rearrangement joins TRBV25-1 to TRBJ2-3; 9 bases match TRBD2. Per germline, CDR1 MGHDK and CDR2 SYGVNS. The junction had 10 bases not matched to a gene; V was cut back by 5 bases and J by 1 base. The CDR3 is 17 residues long.

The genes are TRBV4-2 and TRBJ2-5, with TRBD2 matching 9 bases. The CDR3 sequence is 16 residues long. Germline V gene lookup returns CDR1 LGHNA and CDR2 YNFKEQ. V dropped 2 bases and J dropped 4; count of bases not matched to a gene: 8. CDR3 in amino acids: CASSQNPLTSGETQYF. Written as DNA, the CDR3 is TGTGCCAGCAGCCAAAATCCTTTGACTAGCGGAGAGACCCAGTACTTC.

CDR3 in amino acids: CASKQSSGANVLTF. The CDR3 DNA reads as TGTGCCAGCAAACAGAGCTCTGGGGCCAACGTCCTGACTTTC. The V and J genes are TRBV6-5 and TRBJ2-6; D ambiguous. Per the germline V gene, CDR1 is MNHEY and CDR2 is SVGAGI. V shed 7 bases and J shed 0 bases, with 7 bases lying between them. The CDR3 has 14 residues.

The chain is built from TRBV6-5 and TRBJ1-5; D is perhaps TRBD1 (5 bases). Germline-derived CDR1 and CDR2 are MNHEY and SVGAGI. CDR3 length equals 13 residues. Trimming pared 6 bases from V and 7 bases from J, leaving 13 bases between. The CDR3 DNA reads TGTGCCAGCAGCCCGGGGGTGGAGCAGCCCCAGCATTTT. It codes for CASSPGVEQPQHF.

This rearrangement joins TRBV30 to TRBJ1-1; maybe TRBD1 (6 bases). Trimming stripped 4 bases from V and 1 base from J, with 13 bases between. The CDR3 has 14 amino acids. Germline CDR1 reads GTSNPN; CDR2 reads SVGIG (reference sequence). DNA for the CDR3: TGTGCCTGGACCACAGGGAAGGGGAACACTGAAGCTTTCTTT. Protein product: CAWTTGKGNTEAFF.

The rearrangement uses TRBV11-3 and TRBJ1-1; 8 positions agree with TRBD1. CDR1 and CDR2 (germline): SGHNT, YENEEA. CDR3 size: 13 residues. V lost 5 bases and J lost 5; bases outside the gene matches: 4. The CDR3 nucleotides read TGTGCCAGCAGCCCAGGGGGCGAGACTGAAGCTTTCTTT. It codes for CASSPGGETEAFF. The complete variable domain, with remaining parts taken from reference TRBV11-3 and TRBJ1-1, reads EAGVVQSPRYKIIEKKQPVAFWCNPISGHNTLYWYLQNLGQGPELLIRYENEEAVDDSQLPKDRFSAERLKGVDSTLKIQPAELGDSAVYLCASSPGGETEAFFGQGTRLTVV.